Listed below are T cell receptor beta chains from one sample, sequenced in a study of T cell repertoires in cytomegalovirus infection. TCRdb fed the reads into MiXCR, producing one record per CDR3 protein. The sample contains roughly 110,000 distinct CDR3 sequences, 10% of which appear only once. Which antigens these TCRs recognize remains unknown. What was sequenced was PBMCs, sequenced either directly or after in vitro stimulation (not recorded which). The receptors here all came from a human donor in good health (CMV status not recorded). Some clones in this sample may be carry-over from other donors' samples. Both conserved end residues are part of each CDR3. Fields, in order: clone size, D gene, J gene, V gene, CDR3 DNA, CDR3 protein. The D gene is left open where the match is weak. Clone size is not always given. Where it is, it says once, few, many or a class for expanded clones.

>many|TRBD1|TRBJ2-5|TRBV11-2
TGTGCCAGCAGCTTAAGTGCCGGGACAGCTATCCCTGGGGATAAGACCCAGTACTTC
CASSLSAGTAIPGDKTQYF
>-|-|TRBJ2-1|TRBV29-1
TGCAGCACATCGACTAGGTGGAATTACAATGAGCAGTTCTTC
CSTSTRWNYNEQFF
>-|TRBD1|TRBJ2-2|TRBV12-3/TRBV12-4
TGTGCCAGCAGCATCACCCCGGGACAGTACACCGGGGAGCTGTTTTTT
CASSITPGQYTGELFF
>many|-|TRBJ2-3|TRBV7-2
TGTGCCAGCAGCTTAGGGCAGGGAGGCACAGATACGCAGTATTTT
CASSLGQGGTDTQYF
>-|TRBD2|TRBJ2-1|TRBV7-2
TGTGCCAGCAGCCGGGGGACTAGCGGGAGAAATGAGCAGTTCTTC
CASSRGTSGRNEQFF
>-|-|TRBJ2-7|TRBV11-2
TGTGCCAGCACTTCCACTCCCCTAAGTCGATCCTACGAGCAGTACTTC
CASTSTPLSRSYEQYF
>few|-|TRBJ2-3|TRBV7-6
TGTGCCAGGAGGGGAGATACGCAGTATTTT
CARRGDTQYF
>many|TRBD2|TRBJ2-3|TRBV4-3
TGCGCCAGCAGCCAAGATTGGCCTAGCGGGAGCACAGATACGCAGTATTTT
CASSQDWPSGSTDTQYF
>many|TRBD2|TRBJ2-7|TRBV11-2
TGTGCCAGCAGCGGAGAAGGGCTAGCGGGATACGAGCAGTACTTC
CASSGEGLAGYEQYF
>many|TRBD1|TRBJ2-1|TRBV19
TGTGCCAGTAGTACTTCAGGGGGCCGTTACAATGAGCAGTTCTTC
CASSTSGGRYNEQFF
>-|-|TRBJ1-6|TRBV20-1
TGCAGTGCTAGAGATTGGAAACGGGGAGACGAGTCACCCCTCCACTTT
CSARDWKRGDESPLHF
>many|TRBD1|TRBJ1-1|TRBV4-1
TGCGCCAGCAGCCAGCCGACAGGGAGGGAGAACACTGAAGCTTTCTTT
CASSQPTGRENTEAFF
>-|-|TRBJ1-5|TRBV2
TGTGCCAGCAGTGTGGGAGGGAGCAATCAGCCCCAGCATTTT
CASSVGGSNQPQHF
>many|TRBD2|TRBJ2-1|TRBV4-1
TGCGCCAGCAGCCAAGAGAGTCGGACTAGCGGGAGAGTATTTGGATTCAATGAGCAGTTCTTC
CASSQESRTSGRVFGFNEQFF
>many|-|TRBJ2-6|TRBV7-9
TGTGCCAGCGGTGAGGGTGCTGGGGCCAACGTCCTGACTTTC
CASGEGAGANVLTF
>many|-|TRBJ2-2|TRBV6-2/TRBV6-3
TGTGCCAGCAGCTGGGACGGATACACCGGGGAGCTGTTTTTT
CASSWDGYTGELFF
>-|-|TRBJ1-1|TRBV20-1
TGCAGTGCTAGACTGGACAGGAACACTGAAGCTTTCTTT
CSARLDRNTEAFF
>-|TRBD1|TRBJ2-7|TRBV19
TGTGCCAGTAGCCAATACGGGACAGGGGCCTACGAGCAGTACTTC
CASSQYGTGAYEQYF
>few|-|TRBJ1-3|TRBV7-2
TGTGCCAGCAGCTGGTTCCTCGCTGGAAACACCATATATTTT
CASSWFLAGNTIYF
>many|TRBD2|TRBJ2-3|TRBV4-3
TGCGCCAGCAGCCAATTCTACGCCGGGACTAGCGGGAAAGATACGCAGTATTTT
CASSQFYAGTSGKDTQYF
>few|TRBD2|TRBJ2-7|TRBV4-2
TGTGCCAGCAGCCAGTCTTTAGCGGGAACCTACGAGCAGTACTTC
CASSQSLAGTYEQYF
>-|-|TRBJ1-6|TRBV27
TGTGCCAGCTCGGCACGGTATAATTCACCCCTCCACTTT
CASSARYNSPLHF
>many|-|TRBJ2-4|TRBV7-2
TGTGCCAGCAGACCGGGGGCTCTCCTAGCCAAAAACATTCAGTACTTC
CASRPGALLAKNIQYF
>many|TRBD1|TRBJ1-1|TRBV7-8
TGTGCCAGCAGCTTAGCGAGACAGGGGGCTCTCGACACTGAAGCTTTCTTT
CASSLARQGALDTEAFF
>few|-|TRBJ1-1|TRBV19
TGTGCCAGTAGTATTACACGGAACACTGAAGCTTTCTTT
CASSITRNTEAFF
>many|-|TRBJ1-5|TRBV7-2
TGTGCCAGCAGCAGGGGATTAAGCAATCAGCCCCAGCATTTT
CASSRGLSNQPQHF
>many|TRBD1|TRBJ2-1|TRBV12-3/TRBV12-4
TGTGCCAGCAGTTTTTTGGACAGGGATTACAATGAGCAGTTCTTC
CASSFLDRDYNEQFF
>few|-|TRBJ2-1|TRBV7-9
TGTGCCAGCAGCTTTTCAGAGTACAATGAGCAGTTCTTC
CASSFSEYNEQFF
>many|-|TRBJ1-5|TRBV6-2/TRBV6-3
TGTGCCAGCAGTCTCGACTTTGGTCAGCCCCAGCATTTT
CASSLDFGQPQHF
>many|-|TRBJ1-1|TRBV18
TGTGCCAGCTCGCCGCTTGAGTCCCGCACTGAAGCTTTCTTT
CASSPLESRTEAFF
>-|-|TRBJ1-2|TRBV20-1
TGCAGTGCCCTAAAAACGGGGGGGGCTAGCTATGGCTACACCTTC
CSALKTGGASYGYTF
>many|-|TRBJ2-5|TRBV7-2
TGTGCCAGCAGCTTAATAACAGGCCAAGAGACCCAGTACTTC
CASSLITGQETQYF
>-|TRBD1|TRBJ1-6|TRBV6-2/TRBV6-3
TGTGCCAGCAGAACTATAGACAGGGGAGAATCCGTGACCCTAAGGACACCCCTCCACTTT
CASRTIDRGESVTLRTPLHF
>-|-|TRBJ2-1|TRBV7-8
TGTGCCAGCAGCGGCAGGGACTTCGACAATGAGCAGTTCTTC
CASSGRDFDNEQFF
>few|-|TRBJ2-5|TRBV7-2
TGTGCCAGCAGTTACCGAGGACCCCAAGAGACCCAGTACTTC
CASSYRGPQETQYF
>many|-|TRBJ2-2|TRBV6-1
TGTGCCAGCAGTGAAGCGACGGGGCGGTGGAACACCGGGGAGCTGTTTTTT
CASSEATGRWNTGELFF
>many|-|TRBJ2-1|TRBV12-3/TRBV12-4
TGTGCCAGCAACTCACTCACCGGCTTTGAGCAGTTCTTC
CASNSLTGFEQFF
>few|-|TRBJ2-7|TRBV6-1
TGTGCCAGCAGTGTTCTCAACAGCCTATCTTACGAGCAGTACTTC
CASSVLNSLSYEQYF
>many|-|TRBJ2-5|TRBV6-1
TGTGCCAGCACCCAAGGTAGACGGGGGCAAGAGACCCAGTACTTC
CASTQGRRGQETQYF
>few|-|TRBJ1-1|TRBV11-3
TGTGCCAGCAGCTTAGGGGCCGGGGACACTGAAGCTTTCTTT
CASSLGAGDTEAFF
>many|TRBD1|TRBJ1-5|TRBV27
TGTGCCAGCAGTCGAGGACAGGTTAGCAATCAGCCCCAGCATTTT
CASSRGQVSNQPQHF
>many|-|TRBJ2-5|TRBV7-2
TGTGCCAGCAGCTTAGCGCCGGGATTCATGGCCGAGACCCAGTACTTC
CASSLAPGFMAETQYF
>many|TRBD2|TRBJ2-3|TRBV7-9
TGTGCCAGCAGCCCAATAGCGGGAGGGAACTTCGCATTGAATACGCAGTATTTT
CASSPIAGGNFALNTQYF
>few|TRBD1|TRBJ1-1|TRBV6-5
TGTGCCAGCAGTTACCGCCAGGGACAGGGGAACACTGAAGCTTTCTTT
CASSYRQGQGNTEAFF
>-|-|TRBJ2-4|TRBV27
TGTGCCAGCAGTCCCCCGACAGGGAGGGTTAAACTAGCCAAAAACATTCAGTACTTC
CASSPPTGRVKLAKNIQYF
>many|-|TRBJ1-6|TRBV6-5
TGTGCCAGCAGATACTGGATAAATGTACATTCACCCCTCCACTTT
CASRYWINVHSPLHF
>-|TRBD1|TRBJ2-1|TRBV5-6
TGTGCCAGCAGCTTGGGTCTAGGGGGCCCGGCCGATGAGCAGTTCTTC
CASSLGLGGPADEQFF
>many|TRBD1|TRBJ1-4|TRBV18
TGTGCCAGCTCCCCAAATCGGGACAGGGCAACTAATGAAAAACTGTTTTTT
CASSPNRDRATNEKLFF
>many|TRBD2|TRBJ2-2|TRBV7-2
TGTGCCAGCAGCCCCCAGCCAGCGCTAGCGGATAACACCGGGGAGCTGTTTTTT
CASSPQPALADNTGELFF
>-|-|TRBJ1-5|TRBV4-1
TGCGCCAGCAGCCAAGATCTGCCAGGCAATCAGCCCCAGCATTTT
CASSQDLPGNQPQHF
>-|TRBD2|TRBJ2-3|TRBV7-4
TGTGCCAGCAGCTCGATACTAGCGGGGAGCACAGATACGCAGTATTTT
CASSSILAGSTDTQYF
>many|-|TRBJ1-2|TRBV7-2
TGTGCCAGCAGCTTAGGGTGGATCGGCAGACCTAACTATGGCTACACCTTC
CASSLGWIGRPNYGYTF
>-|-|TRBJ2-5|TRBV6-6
TGTGCCAGCAGTTACCGAGCGGATCAAGAGACCCAGTACTTC
CASSYRADQETQYF
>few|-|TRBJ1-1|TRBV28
TGTGCCAGCAGTTTCGGTATGGAAGGTGAAGCTTTCTTT
CASSFGMEGEAFF
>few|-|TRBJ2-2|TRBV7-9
TGTGCCAGCAGCTTGCAGGGGACCGGGGAGCTGTTTTTT
CASSLQGTGELFF
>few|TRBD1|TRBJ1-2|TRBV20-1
TGCAGTGCTAGCCGCTACGGACAGGGGGCTGAGGGCTACACCTTC
CSASRYGQGAEGYTF
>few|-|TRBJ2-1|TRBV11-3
TGTGCCAGCAGCTCGGGGGAGCTCTATGAGCAGTTCTTC
CASSSGELYEQFF